This record covers a single T cell receptor beta chain. TCRdb's copy holds only in-frame clones and misses some; the assay was immunoSEQ multiplex PCR. In the table there are about 100,000 clones, approximately 94% of which are singletons. V was shortened by 3 bases and J by 8 bases, with 11 bases between the two germline ends. CDR3 length: 13 residues. Germline V gene data show CDR1 as SGHNT and CDR2 as YENEEA. The data belong to a study of cytomegalovirus exposure and HLA in healthy donors. Sample: PBMCs. The receptor comes from a woman aged 18 to 35 in good health and CMV-seronegative. This chain uses TRBV11-3 with TRBJ2-1; tentatively, D is TRBD2 (5 bases). In DNA form, the CDR3 reads TGTGCCAGCAGCTTGGGGAGTTTAGATGAGCAGTTCTTC. As protein: CASSLGSLDEQFF. Using reference TRBV11-3 and TRBJ2-1 for the parts outside the CDR3, the full variable domain is EAGVVQSPRYKIIEKKQPVAFWCNPISGHNTLYWYLQNLGQGPELLIRYENEEAVDDSQLPKDRFSAERLKGVDSTLKIQPAELGDSAVYLCASSLGSLDEQFFGPGTRLTVL.